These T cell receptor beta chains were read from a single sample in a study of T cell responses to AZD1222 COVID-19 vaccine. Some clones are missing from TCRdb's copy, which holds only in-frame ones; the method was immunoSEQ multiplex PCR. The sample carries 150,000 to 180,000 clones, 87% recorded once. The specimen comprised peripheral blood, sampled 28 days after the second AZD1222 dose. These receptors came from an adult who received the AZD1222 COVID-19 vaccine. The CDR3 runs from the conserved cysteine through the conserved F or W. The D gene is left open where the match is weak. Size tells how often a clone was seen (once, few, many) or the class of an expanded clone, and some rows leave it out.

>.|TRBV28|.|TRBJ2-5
CASSFGGEETQYF
TGTGCCAGCAGTTTTGGAGGTGAAGAGACCCAGTACTTC
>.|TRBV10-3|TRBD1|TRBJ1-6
CAISKLGTADNSPLHF
TGTGCCATCAGTAAACTCGGGACAGCGGATAATTCACCCCTCCACTTT
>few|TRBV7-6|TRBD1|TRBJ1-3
CASSLQGGAGNTIYF
TGTGCCAGCAGCCTCCAGGGGGGAGCTGGAAACACCATATATTTT
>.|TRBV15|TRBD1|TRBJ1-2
CATSSFEGTGSRGYTF
TGTGCCACCAGCAGCTTTGAGGGGACAGGTTCTCGTGGCTACACCTTC
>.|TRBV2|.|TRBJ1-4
CASSPGTAEVKLFF
TGTGCCAGCAGCCCGGGGACGGCCGAGGTAAAACTGTTTTTT
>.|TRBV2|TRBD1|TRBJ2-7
CASSETGGTYEQYF
TGTGCCAGCAGTGAGACAGGGGGCACGTACGAGCAGTACTTC
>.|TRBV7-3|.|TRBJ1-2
CASSPRTVGRSYTF
TGTGCCAGCAGCCCCAGGACAGTTGGTCGTAGCTACACCTTC
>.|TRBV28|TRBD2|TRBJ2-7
CASSLEVSSGGSYEQYF
TGTGCCAGCAGTTTAGAGGTCTCTAGCGGGGGGTCCTACGAGCAGTACTTC
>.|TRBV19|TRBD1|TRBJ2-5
CASSVSGTGGTQYF
TGTGCCAGTAGTGTTTCCGGGACAGGAGGGACCCAGTACTTC
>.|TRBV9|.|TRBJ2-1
CASSVGWGARNEQFF
TGTGCCAGCAGCGTAGGGTGGGGAGCCCGCAATGAGCAGTTCTTC
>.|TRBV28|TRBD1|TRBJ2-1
CASSKDNRGQNEQFF
TGTGCCAGCAGTAAAGACAACAGGGGGCAGAATGAGCAGTTCTTC
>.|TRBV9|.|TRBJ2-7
CASSEGGNSYEQYF
TGTGCCAGCAGCGAAGGAGGGAACTCCTACGAGCAGTACTTC
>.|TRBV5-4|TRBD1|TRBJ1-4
CASSLGQGVNEKLFF
TGTGCCAGCAGCTTAGGACAGGGGGTAAATGAAAAACTGTTTTTT
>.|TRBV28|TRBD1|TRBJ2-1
CASSLDRVVTEQFF
TGTGCCAGCAGTTTAGACAGGGTGGTCACTGAGCAGTTCTTC
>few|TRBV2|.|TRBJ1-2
CASRKEGVYGYTF
TGTGCCAGCAGGAAAGAGGGGGTCTATGGCTACACCTTC
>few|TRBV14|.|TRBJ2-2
CASSQRPQGPTGELFF
TGTGCCAGCAGCCAAAGGCCGCAGGGACCCACCGGGGAGCTGTTTTTT
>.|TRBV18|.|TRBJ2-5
CASRGPSEETQYF
TGTGCCAGCCGGGGCCCCTCGGAAGAGACCCAGTACTTC
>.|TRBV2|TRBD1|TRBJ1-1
CASRDGTGGLIEAFF
TGTGCCAGCAGGGATGGGACAGGGGGCTTGATTGAAGCTTTCTTT
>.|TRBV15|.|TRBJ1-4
CATSRDQGRPEKLFF
TGTGCCACCAGCAGAGATCAGGGCAGGCCTGAAAAACTGTTTTTT
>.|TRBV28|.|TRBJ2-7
CASSRGASSYEQYF
TGTGCCAGCAGTCGGGGCGCGAGCTCCTACGAGCAGTACTTC
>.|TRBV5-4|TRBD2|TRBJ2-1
CASSTYGTSGSNSYNEQFF
TGTGCCAGCAGCACCTACGGGACTAGCGGGAGTAACTCCTACAATGAGCAGTTCTTC
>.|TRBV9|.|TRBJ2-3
CASSVEGVRGDTQYF
TGTGCCAGCAGCGTAGAGGGGGTGCGTGGAGATACGCAGTATTTT
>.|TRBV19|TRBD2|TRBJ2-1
CASSINGASGSGWYNEQFF
TGTGCCAGTAGTATCAATGGGGCTAGCGGGAGTGGATGGTACAATGAGCAGTTCTTC
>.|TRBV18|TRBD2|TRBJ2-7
CASSPIGEGPHEQYF
TGTGCCAGCTCACCAATCGGGGAGGGCCCCCACGAGCAGTACTTC
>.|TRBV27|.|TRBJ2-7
CASSWAGKRNEQYF
TGTGCCAGCAGTTGGGCAGGGAAAAGGAACGAGCAGTACTTC
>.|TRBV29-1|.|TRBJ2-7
CSVEGGRGIYEQYF
TGCAGCGTTGAGGGGGGCAGGGGGATATACGAGCAGTACTTC
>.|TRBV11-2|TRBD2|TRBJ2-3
CASRRTSGPFDTQYF
TGTGCCAGCAGGAGGACTAGCGGGCCTTTTGATACGCAGTATTTT
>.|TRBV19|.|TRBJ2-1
CASSIGNVNEQFF
TGTGCCAGTAGTATAGGGAACGTCAATGAGCAGTTCTTC
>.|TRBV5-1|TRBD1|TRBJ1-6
CASSLEGARKGSPLHF
TGCGCCAGCAGCTTGGAGGGGGCCAGGAAGGGCTCACCCCTCCACTTT
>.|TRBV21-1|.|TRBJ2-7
CASSKDAYEQYF
TGTGCCAGCAGCAAAGATGCCTACGAGCAGTACTTC
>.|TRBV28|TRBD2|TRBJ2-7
CASSGRASGTYEQYF
TGTGCCAGCTCCGGAAGGGCTAGCGGGACCTACGAGCAGTACTTC
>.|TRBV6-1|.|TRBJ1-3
CASSGEGRFSGNTIYF
TGTGCCAGCAGTGGTGAGGGCAGATTCTCTGGAAACACCATATATTTT
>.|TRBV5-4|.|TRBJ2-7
CASSWARDLSYEQYF
TGTGCCAGCAGCTGGGCCCGGGACCTCTCCTACGAGCAGTACTTC
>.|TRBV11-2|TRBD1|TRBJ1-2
CASSPTGDRLGYTF
TGTGCCAGCAGCCCAACCGGGGACAGGCTAGGCTACACCTTC
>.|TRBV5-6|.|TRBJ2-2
CASSFANTGELFF
TGTGCCAGCAGCTTCGCGAACACCGGGGAGCTGTTTTTT
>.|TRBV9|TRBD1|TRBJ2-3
CASSKGADPSTDTQYF
TGTGCCAGCAGCAAGGGGGCTGACCCTAGCACAGATACGCAGTATTTT
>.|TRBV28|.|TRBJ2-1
CASSLSRFLRSYNEQFF
TGTGCCAGCAGTTTATCACGGTTCCTCCGCAGCTACAATGAGCAGTTCTTC
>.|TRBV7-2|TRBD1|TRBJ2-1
CASSSEVQGRDEQFF
TGTGCCAGCAGCTCAGAGGTACAGGGGCGGGATGAGCAGTTCTTC